This is a list of T cell receptor beta chains from one sample in a study of blood T cell repertoires in COVID-19. Measured with immunoSEQ multiplex PCR; TCRdb has only the in-frame clones, and not every one. The table records about 160,000 clones, 84% of them present only once. Sequencing was done on a sample of peripheral blood. The source of these receptors is a man between 18 and 29 years old with active or convalescent COVID-19. The CDR3 runs from the conserved cysteine through the conserved F or W. The D gene is left open where the match is weak.

>TRBV6-5|NA
CASSPQGLKGTEAFF
>TRBV19|TRBD1
CASRPGQASSYNEQFF
>TRBV10-3|NA
CAIRGQENSYEQYF
>TRBV28|NA
CASIRPWTAEAFF
>TRBV6-5|NA
CASRWGGRNTEAFF
>TRBV5-1|TRBD2
CASSLVASGAYEQYF
>TRBV4-1|NA
CASSQGALGDSPLHF
>TRBV5-5|TRBD1
CASSLNRDRTYGYTF
>TRBV7-9|NA
CASSLQEDYGYTF
>TRBV6-5|NA
CASRRGYEQYF
>TRBV10-3|NA
CAISERGFEAFF
>TRBV27|TRBD1
CASSLLGTATDTQYF
>TRBV11-2|NA
CASSITVSGYTF
>TRBV28|NA
CASSLLGQLSNQPQHF
>TRBV19|NA
CASSMTPRSYNEQFF
>TRBV11-2|NA
CASNGGSNTEAFF
>TRBV5-6|TRBD1
CASSSGTGTDTQYF
>TRBV6-5|NA
CASQGGTYGYTF
>TRBV6-5|NA
CASSLREMNTEAFF
>TRBV7-2|TRBD1
CASSLVTGGGYEQYF
>TRBV15|NA
CATIPGRGGQETQYF
>TRBV18|TRBD2
CASSLSLAGGQENEQFF
>TRBV28|NA
CASRGPYSNQPQHF
>TRBV12-5|NA
CASGLVLAGSYNEQFF
>TRBV3-1/TRBV3-2|NA
CASSQETEGHYEQYF
>TRBV7-2|NA
CASSLTGSWDTEAFF
>TRBV3-1/TRBV3-2|NA
CASSQVVSTDTQYF
>TRBV12-3/TRBV12-4|NA
CASSLAGVGEQYF
>TRBV6-5|NA
CASRDTFSGNTIYF
>TRBV27|TRBD1
CASSSRGLSPLHF
>TRBV7-7|NA
CASSLGGDRYNEQFF
>TRBV7-2|TRBD2
CASSHRLAGGTDTQYF
>TRBV19|NA
CASSMGGQDGYTF
>TRBV19|NA
CASSRPIEGGTPLHF
>TRBV12-1|NA
CASSLRLPLRTDTQYF
>TRBV23-1|NA
CASSQSGTGELFF
>TRBV28|NA
CASSSHSGNKNEQFF
>TRBV6-5|NA
CASSSTGRRGYGYTF
>TRBV3-1/TRBV3-2|TRBD2
CASSQVLGGGSPETQYF